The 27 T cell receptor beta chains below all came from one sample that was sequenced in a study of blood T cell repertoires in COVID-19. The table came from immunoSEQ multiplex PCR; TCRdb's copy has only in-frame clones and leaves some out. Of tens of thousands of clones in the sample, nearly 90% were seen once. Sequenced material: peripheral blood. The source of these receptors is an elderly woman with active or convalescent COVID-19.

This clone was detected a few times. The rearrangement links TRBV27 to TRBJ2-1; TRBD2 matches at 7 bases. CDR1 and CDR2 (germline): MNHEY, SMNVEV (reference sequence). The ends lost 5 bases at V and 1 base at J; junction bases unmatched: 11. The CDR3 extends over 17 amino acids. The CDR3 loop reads CASSPLRSGVSYNEQFF. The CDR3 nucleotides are TGTGCCAGCAGTCCCCTAAGAAGCGGGGTGTCCTACAATGAGCAGTTCTTC.

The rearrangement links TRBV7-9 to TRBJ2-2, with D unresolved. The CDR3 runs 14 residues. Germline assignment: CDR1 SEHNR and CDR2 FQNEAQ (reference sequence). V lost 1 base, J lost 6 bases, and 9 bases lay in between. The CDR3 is CASSLESQAGELFF. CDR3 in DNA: TGTGCCAGCAGCTTAGAATCCCAGGCCGGGGAGCTGTTTTTT.

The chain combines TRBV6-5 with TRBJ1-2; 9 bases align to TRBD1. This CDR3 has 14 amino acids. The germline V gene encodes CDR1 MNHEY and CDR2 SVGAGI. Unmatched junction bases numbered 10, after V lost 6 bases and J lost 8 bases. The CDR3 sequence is CASRPQQGAVGYTF. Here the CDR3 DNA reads TGTGCCAGCAGGCCACAACAGGGGGCGGTGGGCTACACCTTC.

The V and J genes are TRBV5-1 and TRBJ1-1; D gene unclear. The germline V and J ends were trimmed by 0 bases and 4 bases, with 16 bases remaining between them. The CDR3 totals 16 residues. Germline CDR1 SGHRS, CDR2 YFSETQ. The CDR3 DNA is TGCGCCAGCAGCTTGGATGCGAGTCCGCGCGTCACTGAAGCTTTCTTT. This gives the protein CASSLDASPRVTEAFF.

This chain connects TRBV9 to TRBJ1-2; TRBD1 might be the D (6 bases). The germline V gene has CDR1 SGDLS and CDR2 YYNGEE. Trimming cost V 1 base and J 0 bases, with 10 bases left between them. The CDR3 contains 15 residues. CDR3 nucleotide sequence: TGTGCCAGCAGCGTAAACGACAGGCCTAACTATGGCTACACCTTC. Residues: CASSVNDRPNYGYTF.

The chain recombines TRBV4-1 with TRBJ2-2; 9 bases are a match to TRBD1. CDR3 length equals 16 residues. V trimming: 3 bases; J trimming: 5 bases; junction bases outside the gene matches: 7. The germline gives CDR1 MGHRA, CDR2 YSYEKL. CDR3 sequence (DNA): TGCGCCAGCAGCCAGCAAGGGACAGGGTGGACCGGGGAGCTGTTTTTT. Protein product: CASSQQGTGWTGELFF.

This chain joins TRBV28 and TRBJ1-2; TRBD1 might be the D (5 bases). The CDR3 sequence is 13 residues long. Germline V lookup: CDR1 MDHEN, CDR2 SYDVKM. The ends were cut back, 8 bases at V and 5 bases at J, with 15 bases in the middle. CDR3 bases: TGTGCCAGCCCGGCGGGGGGGTATTATGGCTACACCTTC. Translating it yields CASPAGGYYGYTF.

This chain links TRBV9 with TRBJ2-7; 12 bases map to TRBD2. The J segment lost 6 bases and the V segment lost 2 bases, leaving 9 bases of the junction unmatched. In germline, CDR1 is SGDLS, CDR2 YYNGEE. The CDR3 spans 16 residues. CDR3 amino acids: CASSVTSGSSYGEQYF. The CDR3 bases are TGTGCCAGCAGCGTGACTAGCGGGAGTTCGTACGGCGAGCAGTACTTC.

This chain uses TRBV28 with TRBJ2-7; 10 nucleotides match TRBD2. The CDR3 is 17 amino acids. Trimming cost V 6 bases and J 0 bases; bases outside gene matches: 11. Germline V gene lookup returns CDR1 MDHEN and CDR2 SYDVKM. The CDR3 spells CASSTPSGSDSSYEQYF. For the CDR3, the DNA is TGTGCCAGCAGCACCCCTAGCGGGAGCGACAGCTCCTACGAGCAGTACTTC.

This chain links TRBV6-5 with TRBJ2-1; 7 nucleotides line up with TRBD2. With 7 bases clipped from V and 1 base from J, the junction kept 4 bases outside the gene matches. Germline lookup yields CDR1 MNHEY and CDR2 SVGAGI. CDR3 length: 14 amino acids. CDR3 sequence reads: CASNPAGSYNEQFF. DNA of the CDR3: TGTGCCAGCAACCCAGCGGGATCCTACAATGAGCAGTTCTTC.

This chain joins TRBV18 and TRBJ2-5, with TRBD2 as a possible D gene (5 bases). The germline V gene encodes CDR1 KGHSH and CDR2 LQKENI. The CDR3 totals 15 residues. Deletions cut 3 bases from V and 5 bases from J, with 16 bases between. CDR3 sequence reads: CASSPYSARGETQYF. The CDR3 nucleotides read TGTGCCAGCTCACCTTACTCAGCCCGCGGGGAGACCCAGTACTTC.

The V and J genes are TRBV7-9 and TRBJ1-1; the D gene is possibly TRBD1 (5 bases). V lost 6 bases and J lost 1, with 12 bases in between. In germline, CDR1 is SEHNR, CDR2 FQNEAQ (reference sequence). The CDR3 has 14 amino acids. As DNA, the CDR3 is TGTGCCAGCAGTGTAATGGGGGGGAACACTGAAGCTTTCTTT. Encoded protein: CASSVMGGNTEAFF.

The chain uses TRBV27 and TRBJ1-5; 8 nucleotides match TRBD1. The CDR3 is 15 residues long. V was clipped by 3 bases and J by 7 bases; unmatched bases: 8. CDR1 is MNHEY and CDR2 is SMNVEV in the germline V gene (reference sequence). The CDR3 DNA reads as TGTGCCAGCAGTTTGCTCCGGACAGGGCAACAGCCCCAGCATTTT. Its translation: CASSLLRTGQQPQHF.

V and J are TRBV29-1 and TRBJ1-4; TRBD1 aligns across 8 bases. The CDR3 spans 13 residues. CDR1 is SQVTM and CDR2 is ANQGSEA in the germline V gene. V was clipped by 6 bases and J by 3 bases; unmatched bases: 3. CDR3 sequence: CSVGQGPNEKLFF. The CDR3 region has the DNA TGCAGCGTCGGACAGGGCCCTAATGAAAAACTGTTTTTT.

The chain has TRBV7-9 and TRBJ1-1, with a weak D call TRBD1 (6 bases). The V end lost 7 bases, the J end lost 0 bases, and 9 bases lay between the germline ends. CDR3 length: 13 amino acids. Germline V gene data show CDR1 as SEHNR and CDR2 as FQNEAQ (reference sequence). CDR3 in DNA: TGTGCCAGCAAACAGGGAGTGAACACTGAAGCTTTCTTT. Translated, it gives CASKQGVNTEAFF. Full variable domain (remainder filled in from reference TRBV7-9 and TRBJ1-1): DTGVSQNPRHKITKRGQNVTFRCDPISEHNRLYWYRQTLGQGPEFLTYFQNEAQLEKSRLLSDRFSAERPKGSFSTLEIQRTEQGDSAMYLCASKQGVNTEAFFGQGTRLTVV.

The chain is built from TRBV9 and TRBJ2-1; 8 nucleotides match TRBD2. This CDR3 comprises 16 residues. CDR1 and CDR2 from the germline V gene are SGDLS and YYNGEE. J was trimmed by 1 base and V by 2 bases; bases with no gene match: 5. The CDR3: CASSVSTSGSYNEQFF. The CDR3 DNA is TGTGCCAGCAGCGTCTCAACTAGCGGTTCCTACAATGAGCAGTTCTTC.

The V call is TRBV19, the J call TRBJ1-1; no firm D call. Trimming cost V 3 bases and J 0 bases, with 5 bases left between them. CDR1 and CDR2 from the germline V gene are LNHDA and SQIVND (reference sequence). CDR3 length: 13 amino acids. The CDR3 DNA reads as TGTGCCAGTAGTATTAACTTGAACACTGAAGCTTTCTTT. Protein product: CASSINLNTEAFF.

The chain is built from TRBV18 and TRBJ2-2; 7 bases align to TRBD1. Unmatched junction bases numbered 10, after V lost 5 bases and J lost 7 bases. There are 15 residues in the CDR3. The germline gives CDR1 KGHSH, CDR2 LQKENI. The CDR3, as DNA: TGTGCCAGCTCAACTATTACAGGGGATAACGGGGAGCTGTTTTTT. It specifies CASSTITGDNGELFF.

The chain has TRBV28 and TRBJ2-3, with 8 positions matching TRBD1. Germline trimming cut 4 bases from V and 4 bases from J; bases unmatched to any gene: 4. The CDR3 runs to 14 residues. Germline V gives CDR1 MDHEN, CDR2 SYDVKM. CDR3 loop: CASSWTGFADTQYF. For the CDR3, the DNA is TGTGCCAGCAGTTGGACAGGGTTTGCAGATACGCAGTATTTT.

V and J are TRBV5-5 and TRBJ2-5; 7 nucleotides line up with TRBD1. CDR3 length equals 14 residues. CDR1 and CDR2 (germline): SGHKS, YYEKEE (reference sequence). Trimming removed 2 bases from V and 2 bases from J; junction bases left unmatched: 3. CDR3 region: CASSLRTGQETQYF. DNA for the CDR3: TGTGCCAGCAGCTTAAGGACAGGACAAGAGACCCAGTACTTC.

The CDR3 DNA reads TGTGCCAGCAGTCGAGAGACAGGGGATCAGGCTGAAGCTTTCTTT. Encoded protein: CASSRETGDQAEAFF. The chain combines TRBV6-2 or TRBV6-3 with TRBJ1-1; 8 bases line up with TRBD1. The CDR3 sequence is 15 residues long. In germline, CDR1 is MNHEY, CDR2 SVGEGT. Trimming at V came to 5 bases and at J to 6 bases, leaving 11 bases not matched to a gene.

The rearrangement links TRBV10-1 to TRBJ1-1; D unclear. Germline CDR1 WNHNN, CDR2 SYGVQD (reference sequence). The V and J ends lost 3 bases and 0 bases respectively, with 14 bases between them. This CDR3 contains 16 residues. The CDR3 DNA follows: TGCGCCAGCAGTGAAGAAGAAGAGTCTTTGAACACTGAAGCTTTCTTT. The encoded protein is CASSEEEESLNTEAFF.

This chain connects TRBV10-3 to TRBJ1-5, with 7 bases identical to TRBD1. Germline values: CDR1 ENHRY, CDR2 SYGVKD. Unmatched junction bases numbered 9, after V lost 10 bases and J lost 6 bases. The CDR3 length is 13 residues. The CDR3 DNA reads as TGTGCCAGCAAGGGGGCGGGATTTCAGCCCCAGCATTTT. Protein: CASKGAGFQPQHF.

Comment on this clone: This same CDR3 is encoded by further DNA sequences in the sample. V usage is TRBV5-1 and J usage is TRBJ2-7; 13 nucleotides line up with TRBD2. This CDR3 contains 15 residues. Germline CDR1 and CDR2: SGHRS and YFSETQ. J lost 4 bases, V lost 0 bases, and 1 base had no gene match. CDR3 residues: CASSLGTSGSYEQYF. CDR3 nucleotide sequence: TGCGCCAGCAGCTTGGGGACTAGCGGGAGTTACGAGCAGTACTTC.

The CDR3 reads CASSQGQAGYGYTF. CDR3 nucleotides: TGTGCCAGCAGCCAAGGGCAGGCTGGCTATGGCTACACCTTC. This rearrangement joins TRBV3-1 (or the pseudogene TRBV3-2) to TRBJ1-2; D gene uncertain. V was trimmed by 1 base and J by 4 bases, leaving 10 bases between them. Germline values: CDR1 LGHDT, CDR2 YNNKEL (reference sequence). The CDR3 extends over 14 amino acids.

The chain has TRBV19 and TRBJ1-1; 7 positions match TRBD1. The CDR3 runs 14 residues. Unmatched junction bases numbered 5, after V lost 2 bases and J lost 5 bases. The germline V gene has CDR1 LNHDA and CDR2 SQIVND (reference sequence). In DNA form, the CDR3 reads TGTGCCAGTAGTATAATCGACAGGGATACTGAAGCTTTCTTT. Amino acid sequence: CASSIIDRDTEAFF.

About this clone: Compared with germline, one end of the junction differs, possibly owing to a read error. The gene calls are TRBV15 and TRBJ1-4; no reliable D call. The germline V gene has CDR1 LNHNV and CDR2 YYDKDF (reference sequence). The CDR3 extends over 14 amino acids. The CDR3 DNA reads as TGTGCCACCAGCAGAGATCGGACTTCGGGCAGCACACATTTT. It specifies CATSRDRTSGSTHF.